Below are 30 T cell receptor beta chains sequenced from a single sample in a study of blood T cell repertoires in COVID-19. TCRdb keeps only in-frame clones here, not all; method: immunoSEQ multiplex PCR. This sample has hundreds of thousands of clones, with around nine tenths found just once. Sequenced material: PBMCs or T cells enriched from blood (not recorded which). Receptors originate from a man between 60 and 70 years old who had recovered from COVID-19.

Worth noting for this clone: At the DNA level, this CDR3 is encoded by other sequences in the same sample as well. The chain joins TRBV28 to TRBJ2-7; no clear D. The CDR3 is 11 amino acids. Trimming stripped 4 bases from V and 3 bases from J, with 4 bases between. The germline V gene has CDR1 MDHEN and CDR2 SYDVKM. The chain's CDR3 is CASSSYYEQYF. Here the CDR3 DNA reads TGTGCCAGCAGTTCTTACTACGAGCAGTACTTC.

V usage is TRBV5-4 and J usage is TRBJ1-3, with 7 bases fitting TRBD1. This CDR3 comprises 17 residues. Germline V gene data show CDR1 as SGHNT and CDR2 as YYREEE (reference sequence). The V gene end was trimmed by 4 bases and the J gene end by 0 bases; junction bases not matched to a gene: 10. Here the CDR3 DNA reads TGTGCCAGCAGCCAGTTAAGACAGGGCCTCTCTGGAAACACCATATATTTT. Residues: CASSQLRQGLSGNTIYF.

The V call is TRBV3-1 (or the pseudogene TRBV3-2), the J call TRBJ2-6, with a possible D match to TRBD1 (6 bases). Per germline, CDR1 LGHDT and CDR2 YNNKEL (reference sequence). The V end was cut by 4 bases, the J end by 2 bases, with 9 bases between. This CDR3 spans 15 amino acids. CDR3 in amino acids: CASSPKGAGANVLTF. Written as DNA, the CDR3 is TGTGCCAGCAGCCCTAAGGGGGCTGGGGCCAACGTCCTGACTTTC.

V gene TRBV3-1 (or the pseudogene TRBV3-2) combines with J gene TRBJ2-3, with 8 bases matching TRBD2. J gave up 0 bases and V 2 bases, and 4 bases lay outside the gene matches. Germline V gene lookup returns CDR1 LGHDT and CDR2 YNNKEL (reference sequence). This CDR3 is built from 16 residues. The CDR3 is CASSQFLAGSTDTQYF. The DNA of the CDR3 is TGTGCCAGCAGCCAATTTCTAGCGGGCAGCACAGATACGCAGTATTTT.

The count of this clone is one. The J gene is TRBJ1-2, the V gene TRBV28, with a tentative D call TRBD1 (6 bases). CDR3 length: 14 residues. Trimming took off 6 bases at V and 2 bases at J, with 13 bases between the two ends. Germline V gene data show CDR1 as MDHEN and CDR2 as SYDVKM. CDR3: CASRPQGRNYGYTF. CDR3 bases: TGTGCCAGCAGGCCCCAGGGGCGAAACTATGGCTACACCTTC.

The J gene is TRBJ2-7, the V gene TRBV12-3 or TRBV12-4; unclear D gene. The CDR3 sequence is 13 residues long. The V and J ends lost 1 base and 2 bases respectively, with 6 bases between them. CDR3 amino acids: CASSLGLTYEQYF. The CDR3 nucleotides read TGTGCCAGCAGTTTAGGACTTACCTACGAGCAGTACTTC.

V is TRBV7-3 and J is TRBJ2-2; maybe TRBD2 (5 bases). CDR3 length: 14 residues. Trimming pared 3 bases from V and 4 bases from J, leaving 9 bases between. Per germline, CDR1 SGHTA and CDR2 FQGTGA. The CDR3 loop reads CASSFSDGTGELFF. DNA for the CDR3: TGTGCCAGCAGCTTTAGCGATGGCACCGGGGAGCTGTTTTTT.

V gene TRBV3-1 (or the pseudogene TRBV3-2) combines with J gene TRBJ2-2; 8 bases align to TRBD1. Germline CDR1 LGHDT, CDR2 YNNKEL (reference sequence). Unmatched junction bases numbered 15, after V lost 4 bases and J lost 5 bases. The CDR3 has 18 residues. The CDR3 sequence: CASSRALGQGARTGELFF. The CDR3 DNA sequence: TGTGCCAGCAGCCGAGCGTTAGGGCAGGGGGCGAGGACCGGGGAGCTGTTTTTT.

The CDR3 DNA reads TGTGCCAGCAGCTCGGCACCGACCGCGTTAGCCTCCTATGGCTACACCTTC. It is translated as CASSSAPTALASYGYTF. V usage is TRBV7-8 and J usage is TRBJ1-2, with no clear D. Germline CDR1 SGHVS, CDR2 FQNEAQ. V lost 4 bases and J 4 bases, leaving 22 bases between the germline ends. This CDR3 is 17 amino acids long.

CDR3 nucleotides: TGTGCCAGCAGTTTATTCCCGGGACAGCAAGAGACCCAGTACTTC. Amino acids: CASSLFPGQQETQYF. The chain recombines TRBV27 with TRBJ2-5, with TRBD1 matching 7 bases. The CDR3 length is 15 residues. Trimming took 1 base from V and 2 from J; bases not matched to a gene: 4. CDR1 and CDR2 from the germline V gene are MNHEY and SMNVEV (reference sequence).

The chain employs TRBV6-1 and TRBJ2-5; TRBD1 is a possible D gene (6 bases). V dropped 1 base and J dropped 0 bases, with 9 bases sitting between them. The CDR3 totals 15 residues. Germline CDR1 reads MNHNS; CDR2 reads SASEGT. The CDR3 sequence: CASSEGQGHQETQYF. The CDR3 DNA reads as TGTGCCAGCAGTGAAGGCCAGGGGCACCAAGAGACCCAGTACTTC.

The rearrangement joins TRBV5-1 to TRBJ2-7, with 7 bases fitting TRBD1. CDR3 length: 16 amino acids. After removal of 2 bases from V and 3 bases from J, the junction contained 11 bases not matched to a gene. Germline CDR1 is SGHRS and CDR2 is YFSETQ. CDR3 in DNA: TGCGCCAGCAGCTTCGTTCCCCTGGGGACAGACTACGAGCAGTACTTC. It yields the protein CASSFVPLGTDYEQYF.

This rearrangement joins TRBV7-2 to TRBJ2-3; the D is unclear. The CDR3 consists of 13 residues. CDR1 is SGHTA, CDR2 FQGNSA, per germline. V was pared by 4 bases and J by 6 bases, with 11 bases between. CDR3 residues: CASSSNLADTQYF. CDR3 coding DNA: TGTGCCAGCAGCTCAAACTTAGCCGATACGCAGTATTTT.

V gene TRBV18 combines with J gene TRBJ1-1; D is possibly TRBD1 (6 bases). The CDR3 has 15 amino acids. Trimming shortened V by 4 bases and J by 4 bases, and 16 bases separated the two germline ends. Germline CDR1 is KGHSH and CDR2 is LQKENI. CDR3 bases: TGTGCCAGCTCACTACCCGGGGGAGGGGGCACTGAAGCTTTCTTT. It codes for CASSLPGGGGTEAFF.

The chain recombines TRBV7-2 with TRBJ2-1, with 12 bases lining up with TRBD2. Germline V gene lookup returns CDR1 SGHTA and CDR2 FQGNSA. V lost 7 bases, J lost 2 bases, and 3 bases stayed unmatched. The CDR3 sequence is 15 residues long. In DNA form, the CDR3 reads TGTGCCAGCAACCGACTAGCGGGAGCCTACAATGAGCAGTTCTTC. Its translation is CASNRLAGAYNEQFF.

The gene calls are TRBV2 and TRBJ1-2; 7 bases fit TRBD1. V lost 7 bases, J lost 4 bases, and 3 bases stayed unmatched. The CDR3 length is 12 residues. The germline V gene has CDR1 SNHLY and CDR2 FYNNEI. The CDR3 DNA is TGTGCCAGCATGACAGGGATCTATGGCTACACCTTC. Translated: CASMTGIYGYTF.

Concerning this clone: This sample includes further DNA sequences coding for the same CDR3. This chain joins TRBV5-1 and TRBJ1-6; 10 nucleotides match TRBD1. V was clipped by 4 bases and J by 5 bases; unmatched bases: 3. The germline CDR1 and CDR2 sequences are SGHRS and YFSETQ. CDR3 length equals 15 residues. The CDR3 protein is CASSTGQGDNSPLHF. CDR3 coding DNA: TGCGCCAGCAGCACCGGACAGGGGGATAATTCACCCCTCCACTTT.

The chain is built from TRBV4-3 and TRBJ2-3; TRBD2 agrees at 9 bases. J was trimmed by 4 bases and V by 1 base; bases with no gene match: 6. This CDR3 is built from 16 residues. CDR1 and CDR2 from the germline V gene are LGHNA and YSLEER. CDR3 amino acids: CASSQGPSGKADTQYF. DNA of the CDR3: TGCGCCAGCAGCCAAGGTCCTAGCGGGAAGGCAGATACGCAGTATTTT.

The gene calls are TRBV11-2 and TRBJ2-7; D is perhaps TRBD1 (5 bases). CDR1 is SGHAT, CDR2 FQNNGV, per germline. The V gene lost 5 bases and the J gene lost 1 base, with 18 bases spanning the gap. The CDR3 has 16 amino acids. CDR3 sequence (DNA): TGTGCCAGCAGCATGTTAACAGGAAATCCTTCCTACGAGCAGTACTTC. Its translation is CASSMLTGNPSYEQYF.

In this sample, this clone turned up a few times. The genes are TRBV29-1 and TRBJ2-7, with D unclear. CDR1 is SQVTM and CDR2 is ANQGSEA in the germline V gene. Trimming shortened V by 4 bases and J by 7 bases, and 17 bases separated the two germline ends. This CDR3 has 13 amino acids. CDR3 loop: CSVVVALVEEQYF. The DNA of the CDR3 is TGCAGCGTTGTAGTAGCCTTAGTAGAGGAGCAGTACTTC.

This clone was observed a single time. The CDR3 reads CASGIPGQGMTYEQYF. The CDR3, as DNA: TGTGCCAGCGGTATTCCGGGACAGGGGATGACCTACGAGCAGTACTTC. This chain links TRBV6-9 with TRBJ2-7; 10 nucleotides match TRBD1. This CDR3 is 16 amino acids long. CDR1 is MNHGY and CDR2 is SVAAGI in the germline V gene. Trimming took 8 bases from V and 2 from J; bases not matched to a gene: 12.

This CDR3 reads CASSQRLAPREPYEQYF. Here the CDR3 DNA reads TGTGCCAGCAGCCAAAGGTTAGCACCCCGAGAACCCTACGAGCAGTACTTC. The chain employs TRBV3-1 (or the pseudogene TRBV3-2) and TRBJ2-7, with D unresolved. The CDR3 spans 17 residues. V was clipped by 2 bases and J by 2 bases, with 19 bases between them. The germline gives CDR1 LGHDT, CDR2 YNNKEL (reference sequence).

The chain carries TRBV5-4 and TRBJ2-5, with D possibly being TRBD1 (6 bases). The CDR3 covers 14 residues. Germline CDR1 reads SGHNT; CDR2 reads YYREEE (reference sequence). V was pared by 5 bases and J by 1 base, with 12 bases between. The CDR3 protein is CASRHGTLQETQYF. The CDR3 nucleotides read TGTGCCAGCAGACATGGGACACTCCAAGAGACCCAGTACTTC. Full variable domain (rest looked up from reference TRBV5-4 and TRBJ2-5): ETGVTQSPTHLIKTRGQQVTLRCSSQSGHNTVSWYQQALGQGPQFIFQYYREEENGRGNFPPRFSGLQFPNYSSELNVNALELDDSALYLCASRHGTLQETQYFGPGTRLLVL.

The chain joins TRBV20-1 to TRBJ2-7; D call uncertain. Germline V gene data show CDR1 as DFQATT and CDR2 as SNEGSKA (reference sequence). V lost 3 bases and J lost 6, with 6 bases in between. CDR3 length: 10 amino acids. This CDR3 is CSASEREQYF. As DNA, the CDR3 is TGCAGTGCTAGCGAGCGCGAGCAGTACTTC.

The CDR3 region is CASSSSPTGSYEQYF. In nucleotides, the CDR3 is TGTGCCAGCAGTTCCTCACCGACAGGCTCCTACGAGCAGTACTTC. This rearrangement joins TRBV27 to TRBJ2-7, with D possibly matching TRBD1 (6 bases). Germline V gene sequence: CDR1 MNHEY, CDR2 SMNVEV (reference sequence). Trimming cost V 4 bases and J 0 bases, with 13 bases left between them. The CDR3 covers 15 residues.

In this sample, this clone turned up a few times. The J gene is TRBJ2-1, the V gene TRBV10-1; perhaps TRBD1 as D (6 bases). V was clipped by 1 base and J by 7 bases, with 32 bases between them. The CDR3 is 21 residues long. The germline CDR1 and CDR2 sequences are WNHNN and SYGVQD (reference sequence). In nucleotides, the CDR3 is TGCGCCAGCAGTGAGTGGTTAGGCCCCGTGCCCCGGGACATCCGTGAGAATGAGCAGTTCTTC. Protein sequence: CASSEWLGPVPRDIRENEQFF.

The chain has TRBV7-2 and TRBJ2-3; D possibly corresponds to TRBD1 (6 bases). Germline CDR1 is SGHTA and CDR2 is FQGNSA. With 2 bases removed from V and 2 bases from J, the gap between germline ends came to 20 bases. The CDR3 contains 18 residues. The CDR3 DNA reads as TGTGCCAGCAGCTTACAGGGGAGCTATTCCTTCTCCACAGATACGCAGTATTTT. Translated, it gives CASSLQGSYSFSTDTQYF.

The rearrangement links TRBV11-2 to TRBJ2-5; 9 nucleotides match TRBD2. This CDR3 spans 16 amino acids. The germline CDR1 and CDR2 sequences are SGHAT and FQNNGV. Trimming at V came to 1 base and at J to 5 bases, leaving 8 bases not matched to a gene. The CDR3, as DNA: TGTGCCAGCAGCTTAGTACCGGGACTAGCCGGGGAGACCCAGTACTTC. Its translation: CASSLVPGLAGETQYF.

V is TRBV20-1 and J is TRBJ1-6; TRBD1 is a possible D gene (5 bases). Germline assignment: CDR1 DFQATT and CDR2 SNEGSKA (reference sequence). There are 16 residues in the CDR3. V was shortened by 3 bases and J by 5 bases, with 17 bases between the two germline ends. CDR3 sequence: CSASSPGHQDNSPLHF. The CDR3 DNA sequence: TGCAGTGCTAGTTCCCCCGGACACCAGGATAATTCACCCCTCCACTTT.

V is TRBV10-3 and J is TRBJ2-7, with TRBD1 identical over 8 bases. This CDR3 contains 15 residues. CDR1 is ENHRY, CDR2 SYGVKD, per germline. V lost 4 bases, J lost 1 base, and 6 bases stayed unmatched. The CDR3 sequence: CAISGAGQDSYEQYF. CDR3 coding DNA: TGTGCCATCAGTGGGGCGGGACAGGATTCCTACGAGCAGTACTTC.